Presented here are 32 T cell receptor beta chains from one specimen sequenced in a study of blood T cell repertoires in COVID-19. Profiling relied on immunoSEQ multiplex PCR, and the TCRdb table lists in-frame clones only, not all of them. Here the sample spans approximately 220,000 clones, approximately 81% being singletons. Sequencing used peripheral blood. These receptors were obtained from a woman aged 80 or older with acute or convalescent COVID-19.

This chain joins TRBV6-5 and TRBJ2-7; D is possibly TRBD1 (6 bases). The CDR3 has 14 amino acids. Looked up from germline, CDR1 is MNHEY and CDR2 is SVGAGI. Between the trimmed V and J ends, which lost 6 bases and 0 bases, there was a span of 12 bases. In DNA, the CDR3 is TGTGCCAGCAGAGGGGGACAATCCTCCTACGAGCAGTACTTC. Translated, it gives CASRGGQSSYEQYF.

CDR3 loop: CASSPAGRGNTEAFF. The DNA of the CDR3 is TGTGCCAGCTCACCTGCAGGGCGGGGAAACACTGAAGCTTTCTTT. The chain links TRBV18 to TRBJ1-1, with D possibly TRBD1 on 5 matching bases. Between the trimmed V and J ends, which lost 3 bases and 2 bases, there was a span of 13 bases. This CDR3 spans 15 amino acids. Germline loops: CDR1 KGHSH, CDR2 LQKENI.

The chain is built from TRBV28 and TRBJ1-5, with D perhaps TRBD1 (6 bases). The CDR3 is 16 amino acids. Germline V gene data show CDR1 as MDHEN and CDR2 as SYDVKM. V gave up 8 bases and J gave up 2 bases, with 19 bases separating them. This chain's CDR3 is CASVAVGGPGNQPQHF. CDR3 in DNA: TGTGCCAGCGTCGCGGTGGGGGGGCCAGGCAATCAGCCCCAGCATTTT.

The CDR3 DNA reads TGTGCCAGTACCCAAGGACATTCAGGCACTGAAGCTTTCTTT. Amino acid sequence: CASTQGHSGTEAFF. The chain employs TRBV19 and TRBJ1-1, with a tentative D call TRBD1 (5 bases). This CDR3 has 14 amino acids. The V end lost 7 bases, the J end lost 4 bases, and 16 bases lay between the germline ends. Germline V gene data show CDR1 as LNHDA and CDR2 as SQIVND (reference sequence).

V gene TRBV2 combines with J gene TRBJ2-5; D might be TRBD2 (5 bases). There are 14 residues in the CDR3. V lost 3 bases to trimming and J lost 1 base, with 9 bases between them. Germline lookup yields CDR1 SNHLY and CDR2 FYNNEI. The CDR3 DNA sequence: TGTGCCAGCAGTGAGACTACTCTCCAAGAGACCCAGTACTTC. It yields the protein CASSETTLQETQYF.

The chain employs TRBV30 and TRBJ2-5; 9 bases map to TRBD1. The V segment lost 3 bases and the J segment 4 bases; nucleotides outside the gene matches: 3. Germline-derived CDR1 and CDR2 are GTSNPN and SVGIG (reference sequence). The CDR3 is 13 amino acids. This chain's CDR3 is CAWRDRGLETQYF. The CDR3 nucleotides are TGTGCCTGGAGGGACAGGGGACTAGAGACCCAGTACTTC. Combining the CDR3 with reference TRBV30 and TRBJ2-5 gives the whole variable domain SQTIHQWPATLVQPVGSPLSLECTVEGTSNPNLYWYRQAAGRGLQLLFYSVGIGQISSEVPQNLSASRPQDRQFILSSKKLLLSDSGFYLCAWRDRGLETQYFGPGTRLLVL.

This clone has a single count. The chain joins TRBV6-2 or TRBV6-3 to TRBJ2-2; 13 positions match TRBD2. J was trimmed by 7 bases and V by 6 bases; bases with no gene match: 8. There are 16 residues in the CDR3. Germline-derived CDR1 and CDR2 are MNHEY and SVGEGT. DNA of the CDR3: TGTGCCAGCAGCCCAGCAGGGACTAGCGGGGACGGGGAGCTGTTTTTT. It yields the protein CASSPAGTSGDGELFF.

V usage is TRBV3-1 (or the pseudogene TRBV3-2) and J usage is TRBJ1-2; TRBD1 might be the D (6 bases). Germline loops: CDR1 LGHDT, CDR2 YNNKEL (reference sequence). Trimming removed 0 bases from V and 4 bases from J, with 15 bases in between. This CDR3 is 16 amino acids long. In nucleotides, the CDR3 is TGTGCCAGCAGCCAAGAGGCACAGGGTCGCGGCTATGGCTACACCTTC. Amino acids: CASSQEAQGRGYGYTF.

Only one count was recorded for this clone. The rearrangement uses TRBV9 and TRBJ2-3, with TRBD2 as a possible D gene (5 bases). V lost 0 bases to trimming and J lost 5 bases, with 10 bases between them. Germline V lookup: CDR1 SGDLS, CDR2 YYNGEE. This CDR3 comprises 14 residues. CDR3 loop: CASSVELARDTQYF. The CDR3 DNA reads TGTGCCAGCAGCGTAGAGCTAGCAAGAGATACGCAGTATTTT.

The chain joins TRBV24-1 to TRBJ1-2, with TRBD1 matching over 7 bases. CDR1 and CDR2 from the germline V gene are KGHDR and SFDVKD. This CDR3 has 15 residues. The V and J ends lost 3 bases and 7 bases, in that order; junction bases with no gene match: 10. The CDR3 coding sequence is TGTGCCACCAGTGATCCCACGGACAGGTTTGGTGGCTACACCTTC. This gives the protein CATSDPTDRFGGYTF.

V is TRBV5-4 and J is TRBJ2-1; possible D gene TRBD2, 6 bases. Germline CDR1 is SGHNT and CDR2 is YYREEE (reference sequence). This CDR3 has 14 residues. V lost 4 bases and J 4 bases, leaving 12 bases between the germline ends. The CDR3 sequence is CASSTRDSYNEQFF. The CDR3 nucleotides are TGTGCCAGCAGCACCCGGGACTCTTACAATGAGCAGTTCTTC.

V usage is TRBV28 and J usage is TRBJ2-7, with 7 bases identical to TRBD1. V dropped 3 bases and J dropped 7; count of bases not matched to a gene: 3. The CDR3 is 12 residues long. In germline, CDR1 is MDHEN, CDR2 SYDVKM. The CDR3 here is CASSLGQREQYF. CDR3 DNA sequence: TGTGCCAGCAGTTTGGGACAGAGAGAGCAGTACTTC.

V usage is TRBV18 and J usage is TRBJ1-6; 7 bases match TRBD1. The trim removed 3 bases at V and 0 bases at J, leaving 5 bases unmatched. Germline values: CDR1 KGHSH, CDR2 LQKENI. The CDR3 runs 17 residues. CDR3: CASSPLGQASYNSPLHF. The CDR3 DNA reads TGTGCCAGCTCACCCCTTGGACAGGCCTCCTATAATTCACCCCTCCACTTT.

As DNA, the CDR3 is TGTGCCAGCAGCCCCAGCCGGGGGACCCAAGAGACCCAGTACTTC. It encodes CASSPSRGTQETQYF. V usage is TRBV6-2 or TRBV6-3 and J usage is TRBJ2-5; TRBD2 might be the D (6 bases). V was cut by 6 bases and J by 1 base, with 15 bases left in between. The CDR3 runs 15 residues. Per germline, CDR1 MNHEY and CDR2 SVGEGT.

V gene TRBV4-3 combines with J gene TRBJ1-1; TRBD1 aligns across 9 bases. The CDR3 is made up of 15 amino acids. Germline V CDR1 and CDR2: LGHNA, YSLEER. After removal of 3 bases from V and 5 bases from J, the junction contained 7 bases not matched to a gene. For the CDR3, the DNA is TGCGCCAGCAGCCAGATTAGACAGGGGGGTACTGAAGCTTTCTTT. As protein: CASSQIRQGGTEAFF.

The count of this clone is one. The rearrangement links TRBV25-1 to TRBJ2-5; 7 bases line up with TRBD2. This CDR3 is built from 16 residues. In germline, CDR1 is MGHDK, CDR2 SYGVNS. V gave up 4 bases and J gave up 1 base; unmatched junction bases: 9. CDR3 loop: CASSAYSGTTQETQYF. CDR3 nucleotides: TGTGCCAGCAGTGCGTACTCCGGGACTACCCAAGAGACCCAGTACTTC.

A few counts support this clone. CDR3: CASSQGPPGDNTGELFF. CDR3 sequence (DNA): TGCGCCAGCAGCCAAGGTCCGCCGGGAGATAACACCGGGGAGCTGTTTTTT. This chain joins TRBV4-3 and TRBJ2-2; tentative D call: TRBD2 (6 bases). Germline V gives CDR1 LGHNA, CDR2 YSLEER. The CDR3 spans 17 residues. The ends were cut back, 1 base at V and 2 bases at J, with 14 bases in the middle.

The chain combines TRBV9 with TRBJ2-1; 7 bases agree with TRBD2. J gave up 5 bases and V 0 bases, and 14 bases lay outside the gene matches. The CDR3 is made up of 18 amino acids. CDR1 is SGDLS, CDR2 YYNGEE, per germline. This CDR3 is CASSVEGLGSGTNNEQFF. The CDR3 nucleotides are TGTGCCAGCAGCGTAGAGGGGTTGGGGAGCGGGACTAACAATGAGCAGTTCTTC.

This clone is deemed medium-sized (0.01 to 0.1%). The J gene is TRBJ2-7, the V gene TRBV11-2; 7 positions agree with TRBD1. There are 15 residues in the CDR3. Trimming removed 2 bases from V and 0 bases from J; junction bases left unmatched: 4. The germline V gene has CDR1 SGHAT and CDR2 FQNNGV. The CDR3 sequence is CASSLNRGPSYEQYF. CDR3 DNA: TGTGCCAGCAGCTTAAACAGGGGACCCTCCTACGAGCAGTACTTC.

The chain recombines TRBV5-4 with TRBJ2-7, with TRBD2 identical over 7 bases. Unmatched junction bases numbered 10, after V lost 2 bases and J lost 2 bases. The CDR3 totals 16 residues. Germline V gives CDR1 SGHNT, CDR2 YYREEE (reference sequence). The CDR3 nucleotides are TGTGCCAGCAGCTTCGATTATGCGGGAGCTGCCTACGAGCAGTACTTC. Translated: CASSFDYAGAAYEQYF.

The CDR3 loop reads CAISETGGLNTEAFF. CDR3 bases: TGTGCCATCAGTGAGACAGGGGGTCTTAACACTGAAGCTTTCTTT. This chain connects TRBV10-3 to TRBJ1-1; 8 nucleotides align to TRBD1. The CDR3 loop spans 15 amino acids. Germline values: CDR1 ENHRY, CDR2 SYGVKD. J gave up 2 bases and V 2 bases, and 4 bases lay outside the gene matches.

The V and J genes are TRBV20-1 and TRBJ1-2; no reliable D call. The length of the CDR3 is 11 residues. Trimming pared 3 bases from V and 8 bases from J, leaving 10 bases between. The germline V gene encodes CDR1 DFQATT and CDR2 SNEGSKA (reference sequence). For the CDR3, the DNA is TGCAGTGCTAGGCTCCTGGAGGGCTACACCTTC. Amino acid sequence: CSARLLEGYTF.

The chain employs TRBV9 and TRBJ2-7, with TRBD1 matching over 9 bases. This CDR3 spans 15 amino acids. Germline CDR1 is SGDLS and CDR2 is YYNGEE. The V segment lost 3 bases and the J segment 3 bases; nucleotides outside the gene matches: 7. The CDR3 DNA sequence: TGTGCCAGCAGCGAGGGGACAGGGAATCACTACGAGCAGTACTTC. Protein: CASSEGTGNHYEQYF. The variable domain in full, completed from reference TRBV9 and TRBJ2-7, reads DSGVTQTPKHLITATGQRVTLRCSPRSGDLSVYWYQQSLDQGLQFLIQYYNGEERAKGNILERFSAQQFPDLHSELNLSSLELGDSALYFCASSEGTGNHYEQYFGPGTRLTVT.

The CDR3 is CASTHPGLEQETQYF. DNA of the CDR3: TGTGCCAGTACACATCCGGGACTAGAACAAGAGACCCAGTACTTC. The J gene is TRBJ2-5, the V gene TRBV11-2, with 8 nucleotides matching TRBD2. The CDR3 sequence is 15 residues long. Trimming took 9 bases from V and 2 from J; bases not matched to a gene: 11. Germline V gene lookup returns CDR1 SGHAT and CDR2 FQNNGV.

The chain is built from TRBV5-1 and TRBJ2-3, with 14 bases matching TRBD2. The germline V gene has CDR1 SGHRS and CDR2 YFSETQ. The V gene end was trimmed by 0 bases and the J gene end by 2 bases; junction bases not matched to a gene: 2. This CDR3 is built from 17 residues. CDR3 residues: CASSLGLAGGTTDTQYF. The CDR3 DNA follows: TGCGCCAGCAGCTTGGGACTAGCGGGAGGGACCACAGATACGCAGTATTTT. The full variable domain, in which reference TRBV5-1 and TRBJ2-3 provide the parts outside the CDR3, is KAGVTQTPRYLIKTRGQQVTLSCSPISGHRSVSWYQQTPGQGLQFLFEYFSETQRNKGNFPGRFSGRQFSNSRSEMNVSTLELGDSALYLCASSLGLAGGTTDTQYFGPGTRLTVL.

The genes are TRBV3-1 (or the pseudogene TRBV3-2) and TRBJ2-7, with D maybe TRBD2 (6 bases). Germline CDR1 is LGHDT and CDR2 is YNNKEL (reference sequence). This CDR3 has 12 residues. Deletions cut 4 bases from V and 7 bases from J, with 11 bases between. The CDR3 nucleotides are TGTGCCAGCAGCCGACGGGAGATTGAGCAGTACTTC. It translates to CASSRREIEQYF.

This clone was counted between two and nine times. The chain has TRBV12-3 or TRBV12-4 and TRBJ2-1; no clear D. This CDR3 has 13 amino acids. Trimming removed 6 bases from V and 4 bases from J, with 10 bases in between. For the CDR3, the DNA is TGTGCCAGCAGACGCGGTGGGTACAATGAGCAGTTCTTC. Its protein product is CASRRGGYNEQFF.

This clone was detected only a few times. The V and J genes are TRBV7-2 and TRBJ2-4; TRBD1 is a possible D gene (6 bases). V was trimmed by 5 bases and J by 0 bases, leaving 14 bases between them. Germline assignment: CDR1 SGHTA and CDR2 FQGNSA. This CDR3 has 16 residues. CDR3 protein: CASSPRTDLAKNIQYF. DNA for the CDR3: TGTGCCAGCAGCCCCCGGACAGATCTAGCCAAAAACATTCAGTACTTC.

This rearrangement joins TRBV7-9 to TRBJ1-3; 8 bases map to TRBD1. There are 18 residues in the CDR3. J lost 1 base, V lost 0 bases, and 8 bases had no gene match. CDR1 is SEHNR, CDR2 FQNEAQ, per germline (reference sequence). CDR3 protein: CASSLAFGQGFSGNTIYF. The CDR3 DNA sequence: TGTGCCAGCAGCTTAGCGTTTGGACAGGGTTTTTCTGGAAACACCATATATTTT.

The DNA for the CDR3 is TGTGCCAGCAGTCCCACGGGTGTTAATGAAAAACTGTTTTTT. This sequence encodes CASSPTGVNEKLFF. The chain has TRBV7-8 and TRBJ1-4; D unresolved. Germline assignment: CDR1 SGHVS and CDR2 FQNEAQ. Trimming cost V 6 bases and J 4 bases, with 12 bases left between them. This CDR3 has 14 residues.

This sequence joins TRBV4-2 and TRBJ1-6; tentatively, D is TRBD1 (6 bases). V lost 0 bases to trimming and J lost 7 bases, with 10 bases between them. This CDR3 has 15 amino acids. From germline, CDR1 is LGHNA and CDR2 YNFKEQ. In nucleotides, the CDR3 is TGTGCCAGCAGCCAAGATACAGGGCTGAATTCACCCCTCCACTTT. Protein: CASSQDTGLNSPLHF.

The chain links TRBV19 to TRBJ2-1; maybe TRBD2 (7 bases). V dropped 1 base and J dropped 4 bases, with 11 bases sitting between them. The germline gives CDR1 LNHDA, CDR2 SQIVND (reference sequence). The CDR3 length is 15 residues. The CDR3 sequence: CASSIGRGGYNEQFF. CDR3 nucleotides: TGTGCCAGTAGTATAGGGAGGGGGGGTTACAATGAGCAGTTCTTC.